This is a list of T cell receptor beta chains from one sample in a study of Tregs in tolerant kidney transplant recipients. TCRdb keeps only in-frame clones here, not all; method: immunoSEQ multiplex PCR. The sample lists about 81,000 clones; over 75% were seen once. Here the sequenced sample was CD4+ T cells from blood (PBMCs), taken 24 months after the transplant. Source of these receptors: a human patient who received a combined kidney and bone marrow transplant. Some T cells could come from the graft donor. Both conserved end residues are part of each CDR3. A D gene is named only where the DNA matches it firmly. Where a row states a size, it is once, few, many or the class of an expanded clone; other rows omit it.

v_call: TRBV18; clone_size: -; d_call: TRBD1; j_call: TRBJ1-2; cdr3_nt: TGTGCCAGCTCATCCCGGGACAGAGATAACTATGGCTACACCTTC; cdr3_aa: CASSSRDRDNYGYTF
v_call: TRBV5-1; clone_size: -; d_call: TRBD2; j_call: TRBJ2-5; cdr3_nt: TGCGCCAGCAGCCTGAATCTAGCGGGGGGAGAGACCCAGTACTTC; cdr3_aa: CASSLNLAGGETQYF
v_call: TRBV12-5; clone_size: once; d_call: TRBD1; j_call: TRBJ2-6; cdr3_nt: TGTGCTAGTGGTTTGCACCGGACAGGGGTTAGTTCTGGGGCCAACGTCCTGACTTTC; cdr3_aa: CASGLHRTGVSSGANVLTF
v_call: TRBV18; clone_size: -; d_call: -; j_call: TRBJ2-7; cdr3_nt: TGTGCCAGCTCTCACGGCAGGGGCTACGAGCAGTACTTC; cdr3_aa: CASSHGRGYEQYF
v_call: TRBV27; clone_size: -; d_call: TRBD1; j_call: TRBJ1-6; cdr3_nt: TGTGCCAGCACTTGGGACAGCTATAATTCCCCCCTCCACTTT; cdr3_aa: CASTWDSYNSPLHF
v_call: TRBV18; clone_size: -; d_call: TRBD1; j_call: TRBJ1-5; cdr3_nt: TGTGCCAGCTCATCGACAGGGTCACAACAGCCCCAGCATTTT; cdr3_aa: CASSSTGSQQPQHF
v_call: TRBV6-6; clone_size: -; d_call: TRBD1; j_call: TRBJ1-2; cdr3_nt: TGTGCCAGCAGTTACGAGGCAGGGGGCATGTATGGCTACACCTTC; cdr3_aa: CASSYEAGGMYGYTF
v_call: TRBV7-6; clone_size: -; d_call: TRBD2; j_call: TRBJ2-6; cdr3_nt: TGTGCCAGCAGCTTAGCAGCTAGCGGGAGGAGAGGAGGGGCCAACGTCCTGACTTTC; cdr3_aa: CASSLAASGRRGGANVLTF
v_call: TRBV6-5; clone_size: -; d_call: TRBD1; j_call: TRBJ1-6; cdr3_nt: TGTGCCAGCAGGACAGGGGGAGGTTCACCCCTCCACTTT; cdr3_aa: CASRTGGGSPLHF
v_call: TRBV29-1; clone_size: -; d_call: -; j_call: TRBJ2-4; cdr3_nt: TGCAGCGGAGAGTTTGGTCTAGCCAAAAACATTCAGTACTTC; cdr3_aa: CSGEFGLAKNIQYF
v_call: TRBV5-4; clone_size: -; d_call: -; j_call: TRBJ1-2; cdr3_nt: TGTGCCAGCAGTCGTGTCCGGGGATACAACTATGGCTACACCTTC; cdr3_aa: CASSRVRGYNYGYTF
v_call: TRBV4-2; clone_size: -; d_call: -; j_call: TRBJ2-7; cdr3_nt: TGTGCCAGCAGCCAAGCGGGACTCTTGGAGCAGTACTTC; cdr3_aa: CASSQAGLLEQYF
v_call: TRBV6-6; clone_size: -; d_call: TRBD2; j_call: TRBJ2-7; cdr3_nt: TGTGCCAGCAGTTCCTCTAGCGGGGGGGCCCACGAGCAGTACTTC; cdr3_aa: CASSSSSGGAHEQYF
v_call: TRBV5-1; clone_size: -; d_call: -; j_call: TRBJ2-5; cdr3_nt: TGCGCCAGCAGCTTGGGAGCTTACCAAGAGACCCAGTACTTC; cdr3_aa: CASSLGAYQETQYF
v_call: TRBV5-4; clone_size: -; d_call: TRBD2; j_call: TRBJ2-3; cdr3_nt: TGTGCCAGCAGCTCGACTAGCCGCGAAGATACGCAGTATTTT; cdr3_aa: CASSSTSREDTQYF
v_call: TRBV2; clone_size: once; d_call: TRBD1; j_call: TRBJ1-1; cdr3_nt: TGTGCCAGCAGGAGGGGCTCCGGGACAGAGGGGAACACTGAAGCTTTCTTT; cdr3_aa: CASRRGSGTEGNTEAFF
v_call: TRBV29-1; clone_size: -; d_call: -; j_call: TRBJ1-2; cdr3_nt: TGCAGCGTTGTTTACAGGAACACTAACTATGGCTACACCTTC; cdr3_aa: CSVVYRNTNYGYTF
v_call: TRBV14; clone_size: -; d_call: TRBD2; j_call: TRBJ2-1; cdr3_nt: TGTGCCAGCAGCCGCATGGGTAGCGGGAGCTCCTACAATGAGCAGTTCTTC; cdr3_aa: CASSRMGSGSSYNEQFF
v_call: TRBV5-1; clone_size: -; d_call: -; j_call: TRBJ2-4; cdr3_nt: TGCGCCAGCAGTTCTCAGGGGCTTGAAAACATTCAGTACTTC; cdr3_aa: CASSSQGLENIQYF
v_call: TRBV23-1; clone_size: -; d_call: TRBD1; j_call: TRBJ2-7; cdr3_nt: TGCGCCAGCGTGGGACCCGGGACAGGGGGCGCGGGGCAGTACTTC; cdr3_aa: CASVGPGTGGAGQYF
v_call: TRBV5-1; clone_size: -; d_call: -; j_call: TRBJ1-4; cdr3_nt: TGCGCCAGCAGCTTGGTTCAGGGAGGCGAAAAACTGTTTTTT; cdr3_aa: CASSLVQGGEKLFF
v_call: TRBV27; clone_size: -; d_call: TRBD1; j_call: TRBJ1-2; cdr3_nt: TGTGCCAGCAGTAGACAGGGGGGGTATTACTATGGCTACACCTTC; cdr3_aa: CASSRQGGYYYGYTF